Below, one TCR beta chain is given with its context. Its antigen is not known. The junction departs from germline at one end; a sequencing error may be responsible. The study ran its PCR with 60 Vbeta and 13 Jbeta primers. How the authors handled the data: In a later analysis, around 11 million of approximately 81 million unique beta chains occurred in at least two donors. Data came from immunoSEQ multiplex PCR; TCRdb stores just in-frame clones and leaves some out. V, J and clone size reflect that table, while D and trimming were determined from the DNA. This repertoire shows fewer than 200,000 clones, roughly 85% found once; its top ten account for roughly 1.5%. The sample comes from a study of cytomegalovirus exposure and HLA in healthy donors. Study results and limitations: Researchers reported that a few CMV-associated chains were confirmed in vitro as CMV antigen-specific. Later analysis identified a missense DCLRE1C variant that was linked to TCR beta V- and J-gene trimming. A later analysis revealed that TCR association rates differed between HLA loci, peaking at DRB1 and bottoming out at HLA-C.

Germline V gene data show CDR1 as MDHEN and CDR2 as SYDVKM. The CDR3 sequence is 15 residues long. The receptor was isolated from a male donor in good health and CMV-seronegative. The chain carries TRBV28 and TRBJ2-5, with D tentatively TRBD2 (6 bases). The sequenced sample consisted of PBMCs. The CDR3 coding sequence is TGTGCCGGCAGTTTTAGCGGTCAGGGTGGAGAGACCCAGTACTTC. Translation: CAGSFSGQGGETQYF.